These 9 T cell receptor beta chains were sequenced from one sample in a study of blood T cells in healthy people across ages. Sample-barcoded 5' priming and a J-beta primer mix drove a second PCR of about 6 to 12 cycles. TCRdb independently ran MiXCR on the 5' RACE reads; one entry per CDR3 protein. The profile covers more than 900,000 distinct CDR3 sequences, with about 28% appearing a single time and 10% to 13% taken by the ten largest. These records were also assigned to another study, of T cells of mothers and their children.

The source material was blood. Every receptor here comes from a woman between 40 and 55 years old in good health.

This clonotype showed up many times. The chain recombines TRBV9 with TRBJ2-6; maybe TRBD1 (5 bases). V gave up 0 bases and J gave up 2 bases, with 15 bases separating them. From germline, CDR1 is SGDLS and CDR2 YYNGEE. The CDR3 spans 18 residues. CDR3: CASSVGWKGVTGANVLTF. CDR3 DNA sequence: TGTGCCAGCAGCGTAGGATGGAAAGGGGTCACTGGGGCCAACGTCCTGACTTTC. The full variable domain, in which reference TRBV9 and TRBJ2-6 provide the parts outside the CDR3, is DSGVTQTPKHLITATGQRVTLRCSPRSGDLSVYWYQQSLDQGLQFLIQYYNGEERAKGNILERFSAQQFPDLHSELNLSSLELGDSALYFCASSVGWKGVTGANVLTFGAGSRLTVL.

The chain uses TRBV10-3 and TRBJ2-3; possibly TRBD2 for D (6 bases). The V gene lost 5 bases and the J gene lost 12 bases, with 15 bases spanning the gap. Germline V lookup: CDR1 ENHRY, CDR2 SYGVKD. The CDR3 totals 12 residues. CDR3 loop: CAISKRDSAQYF. The CDR3 region has the DNA TGTGCCATCAGTAAACGGGACTCCGCCCAGTATTTT.

The chain uses TRBV7-9 and TRBJ2-5, with 7 bases that match TRBD1. The CDR3 has 17 residues. The V segment lost 4 bases and the J segment 2 bases; nucleotides outside the gene matches: 13. Germline CDR1 is SEHNR and CDR2 is FQNEAQ (reference sequence). This CDR3 reads CASSSPPPGGFQETQYF. Written as DNA, the CDR3 is TGTGCCAGCAGCTCTCCGCCCCCAGGGGGTTTTCAAGAGACCCAGTACTTC. Full variable domain (missing parts from reference TRBV7-9 and TRBJ2-5): DTGVSQNPRHKITKRGQNVTFRCDPISEHNRLYWYRQTLGQGPEFLTYFQNEAQLEKSRLLSDRFSAERPKGSFSTLEIQRTEQGDSAMYLCASSSPPPGGFQETQYFGPGTRLLVL.

The chain employs TRBV4-1 and TRBJ2-1; 7 nucleotides agree with TRBD1. The CDR3 extends over 17 amino acids. V was pared by 4 bases and J by 10 bases, with 19 bases of the junction left unmatched. Germline loops: CDR1 MGHRA, CDR2 YSYEKL. The CDR3 sequence: CASSPPTGSILSYEQFF. The DNA for the CDR3 is TGCGCCAGCAGCCCCCCGACAGGGAGTATCCTTTCCTACGAGCAGTTCTTC.

This clonotype showed up just a few times. The rearrangement joins TRBV20-1 to TRBJ2-1, with D unclear. The CDR3 runs 16 residues. V was clipped by 2 bases and J by 1 base, with 15 bases between them. Germline CDR1 is DFQATT and CDR2 is SNEGSKA (reference sequence). The CDR3: CSARPLRGPSYNEQFF. The CDR3 nucleotides read TGCAGTGCTAGACCACTCCGCGGCCCTTCCTACAATGAGCAGTTCTTC.

To note about this clonotype: The junction departs from the called germline gene at one end, perhaps through a read error. The chain couples TRBV6-4 to TRBJ2-6; D possibly matches TRBD1 or TRBD2 (5 bases each). The CDR3 extends over 18 amino acids. Looked up from germline, CDR1 is MRHNA and CDR2 is SNTAGT. CDR3 nucleotide sequence: TGTGCCAGCAGTGACTCGACCAGCGGAGCCTCTGGGGCCAACGTCCGGACTTTC. Protein sequence: CASSDSTSGASGANVRTF.

In regard to this clonotype: This may be a read error, as it is one base from a much larger clone. The chain links TRBV6-5 to TRBJ2-1; 7 bases are a match to TRBD1. The germline V gene has CDR1 MNHEY and CDR2 SVGAGI. J was trimmed by 9 bases and V by 9 bases; bases with no gene match: 20. This CDR3 has 16 residues. CDR3 loop: CASQGRTGVSLSEQFF. The CDR3 nucleotides are TGTGCCAGTCAAGGGAGAACAGGGGTTTCCCTCAGTGAGCAGTTCTTC.

This chain links TRBV9 with TRBJ1-2; D ambiguous. The CDR3 extends over 14 amino acids. The V end was cut by 0 bases, the J end by 1 base, with 7 bases between. Germline values: CDR1 SGDLS, CDR2 YYNGEE. The CDR3 DNA is TGTGCCAGCAGCGTAGATGGCGGTAACTATGGCTACACCTTC. Protein product: CASSVDGGNYGYTF.

J is TRBJ2-3 and V is TRBV5-1, with TRBD2 as a possible D gene (5 bases). Looked up from germline, CDR1 is SGHRS and CDR2 is YFSETQ. This CDR3 has 16 amino acids. V shed 1 base and J shed 3 bases, with 15 bases lying between them. CDR3 in amino acids: CASSLRGREITDTQYF. CDR3 bases: TGCGCCAGCAGCTTGAGAGGGAGAGAGATTACAGATACGCAGTATTTT.